This entry lists 15 T cell receptor beta chains sequenced from one sample in a study of cytomegalovirus exposure and HLA in healthy donors. Primers for the PCR totalled 60 Vbeta and 13 Jbeta. Using immunoSEQ multiplex PCR, the repertoire was profiled, and TCRdb retains in-frame clones only, with some absent. The sample contains 95,000 to 110,000 clones, less than 85% of which appear only once. The sequenced sample was PBMCs. These receptors were taken from a woman between 18 and 30 years old in good health and CMV-seropositive.

This chain uses TRBV28 with TRBJ1-4, with 7 nucleotides matching TRBD1. Germline V gives CDR1 MDHEN, CDR2 SYDVKM. The CDR3 runs 17 residues. V was clipped by 4 bases and J by 3 bases; unmatched bases: 11. The CDR3 nucleotides are TGTGCCAGCAGTTCCTTTATCGAGACAGGGCCTAATGAAAAACTGTTTTTT. Translation: CASSSFIETGPNEKLFF.

The genes are TRBV7-3 and TRBJ2-1; 13 bases are a match to TRBD2. This CDR3 region has 16 residues. The V gene end was trimmed by 5 bases and the J gene end by 8 bases; junction bases not matched to a gene: 9. CDR1 is SGHTA and CDR2 is FQGTGA in the germline V gene. CDR3 DNA: TGTGCCAGCAGCGCGACCGGGACTAGCGGGATGGATGAGCAGTTCTTC. Translating gives CASSATGTSGMDEQFF.

This chain uses TRBV5-6 with TRBJ2-7, with TRBD2 matching over 11 bases. The CDR3 loop spans 14 amino acids. V lost 4 bases to trimming and J lost 4 bases; unmatched junction nucleotides: 4. Germline CDR1 reads SGHDT; CDR2 reads YYEEEE. DNA of the CDR3: TGTGCCAGCAGCCGGGGACTAGCGGATTACGAGCAGTACTTC. Its translation: CASSRGLADYEQYF.

CDR3 in DNA: TGTGCCAGCTCACCTGGTACCCAGGGTGGCTACACCTTC. Protein sequence: CASSPGTQGGYTF. The V gene is TRBV18, the J gene TRBJ1-2; the D gene is possibly TRBD1 (5 bases). Germline V gives CDR1 KGHSH, CDR2 LQKENI. There are 13 residues in the CDR3. V was pared by 3 bases and J by 7 bases, with 12 bases between.

This clone was seen just once. This rearrangement joins TRBV5-6 to TRBJ2-1, with 7 bases matching TRBD2. V lost 3 bases, J lost 4 bases, and 13 bases stayed unmatched. This CDR3 has 17 amino acids. Looked up from germline, CDR1 is SGHDT and CDR2 is YYEEEE. The CDR3 sequence is CASSSSGVAGKYNEQFF. CDR3 DNA: TGTGCCAGCAGCTCCTCGGGGGTAGCGGGCAAATACAATGAGCAGTTCTTC.

The V and J genes are TRBV10-2 and TRBJ1-2; D is unresolved. The CDR3 totals 13 residues. Trimming pared 3 bases from V and 6 bases from J, leaving 11 bases between. Looked up from germline, CDR1 is WSHSY and CDR2 is SAAADI. The CDR3 loop is CASSDPTSNGYTF. CDR3 coding DNA: TGCGCCAGCAGTGACCCCACGTCTAATGGCTACACCTTC.

The CDR3 spells CASSLGGGTRTEAFF. CDR3 bases: TGTGCCAGCAGCTTAGGCGGGGGTACTCGCACTGAAGCTTTCTTT. The gene calls are TRBV7-9 and TRBJ1-1; the D gene is possibly TRBD1 (5 bases). The V gene's germline CDR1 is SEHNR and CDR2 FQNEAQ (reference sequence). The CDR3 contains 15 residues. Trimming removed 1 base from V and 4 bases from J, with 13 bases in between. Full variable domain (rest looked up from reference TRBV7-9 and TRBJ1-1): DTGVSQNPRHKITKRGQNVTFRCDPISEHNRLYWYRQTLGQGPEFLTYFQNEAQLEKSRLLSDRFSAERPKGSFSTLEIQRTEQGDSAMYLCASSLGGGTRTEAFFGQGTRLTVV.

The V and J genes are TRBV6-5 and TRBJ1-2; no definite D call. This CDR3 contains 14 residues. CDR1 is MNHEY and CDR2 is SVGAGI in the germline V gene. The V end lost 6 bases, the J end lost 1 base, and 12 bases lay between the germline ends. The CDR3 sequence is CASRIGRGNYGYTF. DNA of the CDR3: TGTGCCAGCAGAATTGGACGGGGTAACTATGGCTACACCTTC.

This clone appeared a few times. This chain links TRBV6-5 with TRBJ2-1; perhaps TRBD1 as D (5 bases). V was shortened by 6 bases and J by 1 base, with 10 bases between the two germline ends. The CDR3 totals 14 residues. Per germline, CDR1 MNHEY and CDR2 SVGAGI. The CDR3 bases are TGTGCCAGCAGATTCGACAGTTCCTACAATGAGCAGTTCTTC. This sequence encodes CASRFDSSYNEQFF.

This clone was detected a few times. The V call is TRBV13, the J call TRBJ1-1, with D possibly matching TRBD1 (5 bases). Germline V gene lookup returns CDR1 PRHDT and CDR2 FYEKMQ (reference sequence). V gave up 5 bases and J gave up 4 bases, with 26 bases separating them. This CDR3 contains 18 residues. CDR3 DNA: TGTGCCAGCAGCCAGTTGGCGCCTGGGGGGGGTGAGGGCACTGAAGCTTTCTTT. Protein: CASSQLAPGGGEGTEAFF.

The chain employs TRBV30 and TRBJ2-7, with D possibly TRBD2 on 5 matching bases. The CDR3 consists of 14 residues. The germline V gene encodes CDR1 GTSNPN and CDR2 SVGIG (reference sequence). V was trimmed by 0 bases and J by 4 bases, leaving 13 bases between them. CDR3 loop: CAWSVGLEGYEQYF. CDR3 nucleotide sequence: TGTGCCTGGAGTGTAGGCCTCGAGGGTTACGAGCAGTACTTC.

The table lists this clone with a count of one. The chain combines TRBV16 with TRBJ1-6, with TRBD1 matching 7 bases. Germline V gene lookup returns CDR1 KGHSY and CDR2 FQNENV. The CDR3 covers 14 residues. J lost 13 bases, V lost 1 base, and 7 bases had no gene match. CDR3 region: CASSQLVDRDPLHF. CDR3 sequence (DNA): TGTGCCAGCAGCCAATTAGTCGACAGGGACCCCCTCCACTTT.

The rearrangement uses TRBV7-9 and TRBJ2-7; D may be TRBD1 (5 bases). Trimming cost V 4 bases and J 9 bases, with 13 bases left between them. The CDR3 is 12 residues long. Germline CDR1 is SEHNR and CDR2 is FQNEAQ (reference sequence). This chain's CDR3 is CASSSDIPTQYF. DNA for the CDR3: TGTGCCAGCAGCTCGGACATCCCTACGCAGTACTTC.

The chain recombines TRBV2 with TRBJ2-1; 14 bases align to TRBD2. The CDR3 consists of 14 residues. The V and J ends lost 7 bases and 9 bases, in that order; junction bases with no gene match: 5. Germline loops: CDR1 SNHLY, CDR2 FYNNEI. For the CDR3, the DNA is TGTGCCAGCAATGGACTAGCGGGAGGAGGTGAGCAGTTCTTC. Protein: CASNGLAGGGEQFF.

The rearrangement joins TRBV10-2 to TRBJ1-5; no definite D call. Germline V gene lookup returns CDR1 WSHSY and CDR2 SAAADI. V lost 3 bases and J lost 4, with 7 bases in between. The CDR3 is 13 residues long. The CDR3 loop is CASSDAGNQPQHF. CDR3 DNA sequence: TGCGCCAGCAGTGACGCGGGGAATCAGCCCCAGCATTTT.